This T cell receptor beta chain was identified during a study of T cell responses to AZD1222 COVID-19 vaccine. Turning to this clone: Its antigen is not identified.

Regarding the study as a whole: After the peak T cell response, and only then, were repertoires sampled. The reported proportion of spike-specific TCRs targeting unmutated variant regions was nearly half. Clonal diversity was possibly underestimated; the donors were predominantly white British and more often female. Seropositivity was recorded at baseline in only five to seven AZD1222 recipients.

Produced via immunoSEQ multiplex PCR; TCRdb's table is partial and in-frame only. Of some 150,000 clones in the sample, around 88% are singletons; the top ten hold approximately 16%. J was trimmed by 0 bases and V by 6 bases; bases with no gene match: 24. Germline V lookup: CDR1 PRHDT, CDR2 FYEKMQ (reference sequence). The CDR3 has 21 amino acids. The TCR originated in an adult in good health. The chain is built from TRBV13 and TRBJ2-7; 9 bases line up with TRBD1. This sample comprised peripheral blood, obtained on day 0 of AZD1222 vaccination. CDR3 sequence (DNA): TGTGCCAGCAGACCAAAACTCCAAGGACAGGGGTCACTCAGACTCTCCTACGAGCAGTACTTC. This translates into CASRPKLQGQGSLRLSYEQYF.